The rows below give T cell receptor beta chains drawn from one sample of a study of cytomegalovirus exposure and HLA in healthy donors. Sequencing was performed with immunoSEQ multiplex PCR; in TCRdb, only in-frame clones are kept and a portion is missing. The profile shows 55,000 to 80,000 clones, approximately 74% of them singletons. Sequencing was done on a sample of PBMCs. These receptors were collected from a young woman in good health and CMV-seropositive. The conserved cysteine and the conserved F or W are not part of the CDR3 here. The D gene is left open where the match is weak.

TRBJ2-6 | TRBV15 | TRBD2 | ATRGAGANVLT
TRBJ2-7 | TRBV29-1 | - | SVEGGDSVSYEQY
TRBJ2-3 | TRBV7-2 | - | ASSLVARGTDTQY
TRBJ1-1 | TRBV28 | - | ASSSFQGGNTEAF
TRBJ2-3 | TRBV14 | TRBD2 | ASSQRGLADSTDTQY
TRBJ1-5 | TRBV6-6 | - | ASSYSIGSPGQPQH
TRBJ1-5 | TRBV2 | - | ASSEGTVSNQPQH
TRBJ2-2 | TRBV18 | - | ASSPRNTMADGELF
TRBJ1-5 | TRBV28 | - | ATLQGGRQPQH
TRBJ1-5 | TRBV29-1 | TRBD1 | SVTDRDNSNQPQH
TRBJ2-5 | TRBV15 | TRBD1 | ATSRTGANQETQY
TRBJ2-1 | TRBV4-3 | TRBD2 | ASSQSGIGIGNEQF
TRBJ2-1 | TRBV7-2 | - | ASSPDRHNEQF
TRBJ2-3 | TRBV7-2 | - | ASSPGLQVDTQY
TRBJ2-5 | TRBV30 | TRBD2 | AWSGLAGSETQY
TRBJ2-3 | TRBV11-2 | - | ASSPPGTHTTDTQY
TRBJ2-3 | TRBV7-6 | TRBD1 | ASSSKGAVPTDTQY
TRBJ1-2 | TRBV18 | - | ASSAGAGPTNGYT
TRBJ2-1 | TRBV5-3 | TRBD2 | AEAGVGYNEQF
TRBJ2-4 | TRBV5-1 | - | ASSLKEGIQY
TRBJ2-1 | TRBV4-2 | - | ASSHFLGNYNEQF
TRBJ1-5 | TRBV9 | - | ASSPHPENVQPQH
TRBJ1-1 | TRBV28 | - | ASSLLGGEAF
TRBJ2-5 | TRBV10-3 | TRBD2 | AISGRARETQY
TRBJ2-7 | TRBV7-9 | - | ASSPHKSGSYEQY
TRBJ2-5 | TRBV7-9 | - | ASSPRGQETQY
TRBJ2-1 | TRBV29-1 | TRBD2 | SGRLASDEQF
TRBJ2-7 | TRBV29-1 | TRBD2 | SVGSGTAYEQY
TRBJ2-7 | TRBV7-9 | TRBD2 | ASSPTSGAYEQY
TRBJ1-1 | TRBV18 | TRBD1 | ASSHGQAGNTEAF
TRBJ1-1 | TRBV30 | - | AWILEDEAF
TRBJ2-1 | TRBV2 | TRBD1 | ASSLQGPSNNEQF